The subject of this entry is one TCR beta chain. Trimming removed 0 bases at V and 0 bases at J, with 22 bases between. CDR3 length equals 20 residues. This sample was included in a study of T cells after somatic rescue of genetic block. The table came from immunoSEQ multiplex PCR; TCRdb's copy has only in-frame clones and leaves some out. Counted here are about 63,000 clones, about 90% occurring once; the ten biggest clones make up about 3%. The receptor was isolated from a man in his forties or fifties. This chain connects TRBV23-1 to TRBJ2-3; the D call may be TRBD1 or TRBD2 (5 bases each). TRBV23-1 is an open reading frame whose function is uncertain. Sequenced material: peripheral blood mononuclear cells (PBMCs). The CDR3 region has the DNA TGCGCCAGCAGTCAATCCGGGATAAGCACACCGGGACCTAGCACAGATACGCAGTATTTT. It is translated as CASSQSGISTPGPSTDTQYF.